In its sample, the clone carrying this TCR beta chain was seen a few times. Its specificity is unknown. V shed 4 bases and J 4 bases; nucleotides not matched to a gene: 15. The CDR3 totals 17 residues. In germline, CDR1 is SGDLS, CDR2 YYNGEE. The sample is drawn from a study of beta chain features in type 1 diabetes. Broader study findings: The cDNA sequencing approach could over-represent high-TCR-expressing cells. In patients and controls equally, PCR might favor templates that are shorter. More deletions and fewer insertions at VDJ junctions were found in patients with type 1 diabetes. All four CD4+ subsets from Type 1 diabetes patients carried moderately but significantly shorter TCRB CDR3s. Compared to healthy donors, patients appeared to have naive, central memory and Treg TCRB repertoires that were more alike.

Expressed TCRB transcripts were sequenced because the isolated RNA had all been reverse transcribed beforehand. Data came from immunoSEQ multiplex PCR; TCRdb stores just in-frame clones and leaves some out. The sample carries hundreds of thousands of clones, 13% recorded once. The sample consisted of naive CD4+ T cells from blood. The sequence was collected from a man aged 18 to 29 with type 1 diabetes. The gene calls are TRBV9 and TRBJ2-7; 9 bases are shared with TRBD2. This CDR3 reads CASSPSGRGGLKYEQYF. The CDR3 DNA sequence: TGTGCCAGCAGCCCCAGTGGGCGGGGGGGCCTGAAGTACGAGCAGTACTTC.